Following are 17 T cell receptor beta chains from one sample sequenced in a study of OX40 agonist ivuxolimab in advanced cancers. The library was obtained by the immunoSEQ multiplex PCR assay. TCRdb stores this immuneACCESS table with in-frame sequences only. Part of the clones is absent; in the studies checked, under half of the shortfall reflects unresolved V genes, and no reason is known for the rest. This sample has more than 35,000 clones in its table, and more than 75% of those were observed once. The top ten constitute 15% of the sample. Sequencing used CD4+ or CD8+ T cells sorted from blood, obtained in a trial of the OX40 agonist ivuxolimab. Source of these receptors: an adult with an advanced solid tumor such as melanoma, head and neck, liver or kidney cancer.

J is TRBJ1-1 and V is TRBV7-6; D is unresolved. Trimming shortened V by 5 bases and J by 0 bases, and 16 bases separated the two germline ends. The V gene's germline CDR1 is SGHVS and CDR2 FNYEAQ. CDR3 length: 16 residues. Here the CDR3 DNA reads TGTGCCAGCAGCCCCGTGTCGATGTCTATGAACACTGAAGCTTTCTTT. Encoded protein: CASSPVSMSMNTEAFF.

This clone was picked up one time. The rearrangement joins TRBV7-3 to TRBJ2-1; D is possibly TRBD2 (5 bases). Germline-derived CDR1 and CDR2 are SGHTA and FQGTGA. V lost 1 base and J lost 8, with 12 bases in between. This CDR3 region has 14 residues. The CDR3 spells CASSLNSAGDEQFF. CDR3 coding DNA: TGTGCCAGCAGCTTAAACAGTGCCGGGGATGAGCAGTTCTTC. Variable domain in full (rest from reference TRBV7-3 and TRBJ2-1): GAGVSQTPSNKVTEKGKYVELRCDPISGHTALYWYRQSLGQGPEFLIYFQGTGAADDSGLPNDRFFAVRPEGSVSTLKIQRTERGDSAVYLCASSLNSAGDEQFFGPGTRLTVL.

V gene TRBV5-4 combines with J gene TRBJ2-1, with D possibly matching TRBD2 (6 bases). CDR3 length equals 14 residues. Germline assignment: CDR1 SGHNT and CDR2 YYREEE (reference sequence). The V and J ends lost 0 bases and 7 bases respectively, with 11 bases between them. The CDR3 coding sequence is TGTGCCAGCAGCTTGGATGCGGGGTCTAATGAGCAGTTCTTC. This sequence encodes CASSLDAGSNEQFF.

The CDR3 DNA follows: TGTGCTAGTGGGGGACAGGGTCGGCCTTTCTACGAGCAGTACTTC. Translation gives CASGGQGRPFYEQYF. V is TRBV12-5 and J is TRBJ2-7; 9 bases line up with TRBD1. This CDR3 is built from 15 residues. Unmatched junction bases numbered 9, after V lost 6 bases and J lost 3 bases. Germline V gene lookup returns CDR1 LGHNT and CDR2 FRNRAP.

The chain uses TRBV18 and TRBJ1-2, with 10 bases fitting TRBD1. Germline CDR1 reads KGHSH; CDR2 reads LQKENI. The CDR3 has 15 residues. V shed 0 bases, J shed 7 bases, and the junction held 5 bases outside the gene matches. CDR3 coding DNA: TGTGCCAGCTCACCACCGACGGACAGGGGGGGTGGCTACACCTTC. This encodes CASSPPTDRGGGYTF. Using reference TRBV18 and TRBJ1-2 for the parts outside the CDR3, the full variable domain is NAGVMQNPRHLVRRRGQEARLRCSPMKGHSHVYWYRQLPEEGLKFMVYLQKENIIDESGMPKERFSAEFPKEGPSILRIQQVVRGDSAAYFCASSPPTDRGGGYTFGSGTRLTVV.

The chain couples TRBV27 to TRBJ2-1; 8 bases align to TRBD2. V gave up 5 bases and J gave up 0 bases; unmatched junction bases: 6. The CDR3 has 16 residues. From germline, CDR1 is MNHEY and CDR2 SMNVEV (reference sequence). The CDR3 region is CASSIIAGNSYNEQFF. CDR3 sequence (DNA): TGTGCCAGCAGTATTATAGCGGGGAACTCCTACAATGAGCAGTTCTTC.

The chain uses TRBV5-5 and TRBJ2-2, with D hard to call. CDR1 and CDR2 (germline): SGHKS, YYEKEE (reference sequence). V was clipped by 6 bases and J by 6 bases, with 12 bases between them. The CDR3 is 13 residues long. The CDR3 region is CASTPQGAGELFF. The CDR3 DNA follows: TGTGCCAGCACCCCGCAAGGTGCCGGGGAGCTGTTTTTT.

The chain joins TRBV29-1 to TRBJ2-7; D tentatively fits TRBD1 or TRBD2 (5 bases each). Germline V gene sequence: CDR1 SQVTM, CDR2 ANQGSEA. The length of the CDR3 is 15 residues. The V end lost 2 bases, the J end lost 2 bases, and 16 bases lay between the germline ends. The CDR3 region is CSVEIGAPRPYEQYF. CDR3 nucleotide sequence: TGCAGCGTTGAAATCGGGGCCCCCCGTCCCTACGAGCAGTACTTC.

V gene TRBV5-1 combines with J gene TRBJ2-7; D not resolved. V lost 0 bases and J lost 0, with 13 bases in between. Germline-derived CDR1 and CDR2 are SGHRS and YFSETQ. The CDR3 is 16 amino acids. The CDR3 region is CASSLVPDARSYEQYF. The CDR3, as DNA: TGCGCCAGCAGCTTGGTTCCGGACGCCCGCTCCTACGAGCAGTACTTC.

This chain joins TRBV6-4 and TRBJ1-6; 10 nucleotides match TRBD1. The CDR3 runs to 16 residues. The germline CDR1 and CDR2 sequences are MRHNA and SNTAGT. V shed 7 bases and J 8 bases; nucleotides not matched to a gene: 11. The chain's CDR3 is CASITTPGQGYSPLHF. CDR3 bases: TGTGCCAGCATTACGACTCCGGGACAGGGGTATTCACCCCTCCACTTT.

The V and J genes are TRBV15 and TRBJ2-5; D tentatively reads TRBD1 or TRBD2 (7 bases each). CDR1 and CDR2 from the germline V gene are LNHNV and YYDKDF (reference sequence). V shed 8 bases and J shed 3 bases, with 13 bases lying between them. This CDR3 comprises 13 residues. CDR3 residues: CATRGDSKETQYF. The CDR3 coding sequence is TGTGCCACCCGGGGGGACAGTAAAGAGACCCAGTACTTC.

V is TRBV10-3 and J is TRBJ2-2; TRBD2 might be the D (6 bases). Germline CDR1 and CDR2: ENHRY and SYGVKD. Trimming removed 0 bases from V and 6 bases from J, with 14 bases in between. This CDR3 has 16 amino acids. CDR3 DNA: TGTGCCATCAGTGAGTCGTGGGAGGTTGGCCCCGGGGAGCTGTTTTTT. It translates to CAISESWEVGPGELFF.

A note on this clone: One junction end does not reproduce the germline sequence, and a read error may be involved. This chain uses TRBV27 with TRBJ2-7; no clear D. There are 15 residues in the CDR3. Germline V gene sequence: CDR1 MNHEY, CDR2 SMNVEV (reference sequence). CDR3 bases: TGTGTCAGCAGTTTCTCCGGACCGGACGACTACGAGCAGTACTTC. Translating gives CVSSFSGPDDYEQYF.

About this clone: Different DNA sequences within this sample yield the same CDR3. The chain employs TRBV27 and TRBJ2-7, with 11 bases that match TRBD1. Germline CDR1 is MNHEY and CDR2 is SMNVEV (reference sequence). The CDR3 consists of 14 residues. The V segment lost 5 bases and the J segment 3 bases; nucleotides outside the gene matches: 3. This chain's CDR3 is CASSPGTGGYEQYF. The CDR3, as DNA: TGTGCCAGCAGTCCCGGGACAGGGGGCTACGAGCAGTACTTC.

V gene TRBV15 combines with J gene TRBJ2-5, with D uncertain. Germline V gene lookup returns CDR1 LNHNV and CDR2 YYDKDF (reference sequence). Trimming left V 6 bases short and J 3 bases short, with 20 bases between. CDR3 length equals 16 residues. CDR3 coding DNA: TGTGCCACCAGTCCCGGGCACACAAGGGAAGAAGAGACCCAGTACTTC. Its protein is CATSPGHTREEETQYF.

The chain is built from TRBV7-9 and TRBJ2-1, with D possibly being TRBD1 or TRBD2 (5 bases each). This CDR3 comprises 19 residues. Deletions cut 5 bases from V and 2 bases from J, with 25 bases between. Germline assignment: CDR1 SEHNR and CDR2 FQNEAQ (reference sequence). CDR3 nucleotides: TGTGCCAGCAGCCTCGGGGACGCAGGGAAATCGCATACCTACAATGAGCAGTTCTTC. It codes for CASSLGDAGKSHTYNEQFF.

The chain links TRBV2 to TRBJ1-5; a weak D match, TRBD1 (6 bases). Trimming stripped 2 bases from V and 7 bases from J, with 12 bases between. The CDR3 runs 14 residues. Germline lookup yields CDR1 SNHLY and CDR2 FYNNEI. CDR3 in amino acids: CASSEYWGRQPQHF. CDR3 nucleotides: TGTGCCAGCAGTGAATACTGGGGGCGGCAGCCCCAGCATTTT.